This TCR beta chain is drawn from a study of cytomegalovirus exposure and HLA in healthy donors. Primers: 60 Vbeta forward and 13 Jbeta reverse. Profiled with immunoSEQ multiplex PCR; TCRdb holds only in-frame clones, not every one. This table holds 150,000 or so clones, over 65% found once. The CDR3 has 15 amino acids. CDR1 is LNHDA and CDR2 is SQIVND in the germline V gene (reference sequence). Trimming at V came to 5 bases and at J to 2 bases, leaving 6 bases not matched to a gene. The rearrangement joins TRBV19 to TRBJ1-5; TRBD1 agrees at 7 bases. This clonotype was sampled from a man between 18 and 35 years old in good health and CMV-seropositive. The sequenced sample was PBMCs. The CDR3 DNA is TGTGCCAGTAGTGTCGACGGACAGGGCAATCAGCCCCAGCATTTT. It encodes CASSVDGQGNQPQHF.